Detailed here is one T cell receptor beta chain. V was clipped by 3 bases and J by 4 bases, with 15 bases between them. Germline V CDR1 and CDR2: SGHVS, FQNEAQ. This CDR3 is 15 amino acids long. The record originates from a study of T cell responses to AZD1222 COVID-19 vaccine. Data came from immunoSEQ multiplex PCR; TCRdb stores just in-frame clones and leaves some out. The sample holds 90,000 to 120,000 clones, 87% seen once. V and J are TRBV7-8 and TRBJ2-5; a weak D match, TRBD2 (6 bases). This TCR came from an adult who received the AZD1222 COVID-19 vaccine. The specimen comprised peripheral blood, sampled 28 days after the second AZD1222 dose. DNA for the CDR3: TGTGCCAGCAGCTTTTCTGCGGGGCGGGGAGAGACCCAGTACTTC. Protein product: CASSFSAGRGETQYF.